Shown below are 32 T cell receptor beta chains from a single sample sequenced in a study of T cells after yellow fever vaccination. TCRdb passed the 5' RACE reads through MiXCR, listing each CDR3 protein once. The repertoire holds tens of thousands of distinct CDR3 sequences, with less than 3.5% as singletons. The sample was PBMCs, either bulk or a sorted T-cell subset (CD4+, CD8+, memory, or dextramer-sorted; not recorded which), taken 45 days after the first yellow fever vaccination. The origin of the receptors is a man aged 18 to 29 who received the YFV17D yellow fever vaccine.

This clonotype was detected only a few times. The chain employs TRBV20-1 and TRBJ1-2; D may be TRBD1 (5 bases). This CDR3 has 12 amino acids. Germline CDR1 reads DFQATT; CDR2 reads SNEGSKA (reference sequence). Trimming took 0 bases from V and 7 from J, leaving 9 bases between them. For the CDR3, the DNA is TGCAGTGCTAGAGATCAGCAGGGTGGCTACACCTTC. Translated, it gives CSARDQQGGYTF.

This clonotype was detected many times. This chain uses TRBV2 with TRBJ1-6; D gene unclear. The CDR3 spans 16 residues. CDR1 SNHLY and CDR2 FYNNEI come from the germline V gene. V was cut by 7 bases and J by 4 bases, with 17 bases left in between. The CDR3 sequence is CASNIQPRNYNSPLHF. The CDR3 DNA follows: TGTGCCAGCAATATCCAGCCCAGGAATTATAATTCACCCCTCCACTTT.

This clonotype was counted ten times or more. This chain's CDR3 is CASLGQNDNEQFF. In nucleotides, the CDR3 is TGTGCCAGCCTGGGACAGAACGACAATGAGCAGTTCTTC. The rearrangement joins TRBV2 to TRBJ2-1, with 7 bases lining up with TRBD1. V lost 8 bases and J lost 5; bases outside the gene matches: 6. The CDR3 runs to 13 residues. CDR1 is SNHLY, CDR2 FYNNEI, per germline. The complete variable domain, with remaining parts taken from reference TRBV2 and TRBJ2-1, reads EPEVTQTPSHQVTQMGQEVILRCVPISNHLYFYWYRQILGQKVEFLVSFYNNEISEKSEIFDDQFSVERPDGSNFTLKIRSTKLEDSAMYFCASLGQNDNEQFFGPGTRLTVL.

Many counts were recorded for this clonotype. This CDR3 reads CASSYGTGLVSYEQFF. The CDR3 bases are TGTGCCAGCAGTTACGGGACAGGGTTGGTCAGTTATGAGCAGTTCTTC. The chain combines TRBV6-2 or TRBV6-3 with TRBJ2-1, with TRBD1 identical over 9 bases. This CDR3 region has 16 residues. Germline CDR1 reads MNHEY; CDR2 reads SVGEGT. With 2 bases clipped from V and 8 bases from J, the junction kept 10 bases outside the gene matches.

This clonotype was observed many times. The V call is TRBV28, the J call TRBJ2-2, with D possibly being TRBD1 (6 bases). Trimming stripped 5 bases from V and 1 base from J, with 17 bases between. Germline assignment: CDR1 MDHEN and CDR2 SYDVKM. The CDR3 loop spans 17 amino acids. CDR3 bases: TGTGCCAGCAGTCCCTCGGCAGGGGCCGTGAACACCGGGGAGCTGTTTTTT. Residues: CASSPSAGAVNTGELFF. Complete variable domain (other parts from reference TRBV28 and TRBJ2-2): DVKVTQSSRYLVKRTGEKVFLECVQDMDHENMFWYRQDPGLGLRLIYFSYDVKMKEKGDIPEGYSVSREKKERFSLILESASTNQTSMYLCASSPSAGAVNTGELFFGEGSRLTVL.

This clonotype was observed at least ten times. The chain employs TRBV5-8 and TRBJ2-7; D is unresolved. The CDR3 is 15 amino acids. The V end lost 0 bases, the J end lost 2 bases, and 12 bases lay between the germline ends. Germline-derived CDR1 and CDR2 are SGHTS and YDEGEE. CDR3 nucleotides: TGTGCCAGCAGCTTGGGTACTTTTGGCACCTACGAGCAGTACGTC. Residues: CASSLGTFGTYEQYV.

This clonotype was recorded at least ten times. CDR3 amino acids: CASSYGGNTGELFF. In nucleotides, the CDR3 is TGTGCCAGCAGTTACGGGGGTAACACCGGGGAGCTGTTTTTT. This chain links TRBV6-5 with TRBJ2-2; D tentatively reads TRBD1 or TRBD2 (5 bases each). Deletions cut 2 bases from V and 2 bases from J, with 6 bases between. Germline CDR1 MNHEY, CDR2 SVGAGI. The CDR3 spans 14 residues.

This clonotype was recorded a few times. The chain combines TRBV6-5 with TRBJ1-3; possibly TRBD1 for D (6 bases). Trimming stripped 1 base from V and 8 bases from J, with 12 bases between. The CDR3 is 14 residues long. CDR1 is MNHEY and CDR2 is SVGAGI in the germline V gene. The CDR3 region has the DNA TGTGCCAGCAGTTACTTGGACAGAGGGGACACCATATATTTT. Its translation: CASSYLDRGDTIYF.

This clonotype was observed many times. The rearrangement links TRBV10-3 to TRBJ2-1; D not resolved. CDR1 is ENHRY, CDR2 SYGVKD, per germline. V was trimmed by 10 bases and J by 7 bases, leaving 8 bases between them. The CDR3 has 10 residues. The CDR3, as DNA: TGTGCCACCAGGCAGAATGAGCAGTTCTTC. Protein: CATRQNEQFF.

This clonotype was detected many times. The V and J genes are TRBV28 and TRBJ2-7; 7 nucleotides line up with TRBD1. This CDR3 has 14 residues. Germline CDR1 MDHEN, CDR2 SYDVKM. V trimming: 7 bases; J trimming: 5 bases; junction bases outside the gene matches: 11. CDR3 coding DNA: TGTGCCAGCATCACCGGGACAGAATTCAACGAGCAGTACTTC. The encoded protein is CASITGTEFNEQYF.

This sequence joins TRBV2 and TRBJ2-2, with D perhaps TRBD1 or TRBD2 (5 bases each). The CDR3 loop spans 18 amino acids. The V gene's germline CDR1 is SNHLY and CDR2 FYNNEI. Trimming took off 11 bases at V and 5 bases at J, with 30 bases between the two ends. The CDR3 coding sequence is TGTGCCTTCTGTGGGGGTTTTGGGTCCGGGGATTTGACCGGGGAGCTGTTTTTT. Protein sequence: CAFCGGFGSGDLTGELFF. Filled out from reference TRBV2 and TRBJ2-2, the complete variable domain reads EPEVTQTPSHQVTQMGQEVILRCVPISNHLYFYWYRQILGQKVEFLVSFYNNEISEKSEIFDDQFSVERPDGSNFTLKIRSTKLEDSAMYFCAFCGGFGSGDLTGELFFGEGSRLTVL.

This clonotype was counted many times. The V gene is TRBV6-5, the J gene TRBJ1-1; 10 bases map to TRBD1. Germline V gene sequence: CDR1 MNHEY, CDR2 SVGAGI. With 2 bases clipped from V and 7 bases from J, the junction kept 4 bases outside the gene matches. The CDR3 runs to 14 residues. The CDR3 sequence is CASSYRGQGIEAFF. The CDR3 DNA follows: TGTGCCAGCAGTTACAGGGGACAGGGGATTGAAGCTTTCTTT.

This clonotype was picked up many times. The CDR3 spells CASSQEGPSNAGNEQFF. CDR3 bases: TGCGCCAGCAGCCAAGAAGGACCTTCAAACGCGGGCAATGAGCAGTTCTTC. V gene TRBV4-3 combines with J gene TRBJ2-1, with D tentatively TRBD2 (5 bases). The CDR3 runs to 17 residues. CDR1 is LGHNA and CDR2 is YSLEER in the germline V gene. Trimming removed 0 bases at V and 6 bases at J, with 18 bases between.

This clonotype was seen at least ten times. This chain links TRBV5-5 with TRBJ2-7; no clear D. Germline V gene lookup returns CDR1 SGHKS and CDR2 YYEKEE (reference sequence). The CDR3 loop spans 15 amino acids. V lost 4 bases, J lost 3 bases, and 17 bases lay in between. This chain's CDR3 is CASSRAPPQDYEQYV. Written as DNA, the CDR3 is TGTGCCAGCAGCCGAGCCCCCCCGCAAGACTACGAGCAGTACGTC.

In its sample, this clonotype was seen a few times. This chain uses TRBV11-1 with TRBJ1-6, with D hard to call. Trimming cost V 10 bases and J 0 bases, with 22 bases left between them. This CDR3 is built from 18 residues. Germline V CDR1 and CDR2: SGHAT, FQDESV (reference sequence). In DNA form, the CDR3 reads TGTGCCATCACTACGGATCGGCAGGCGAGCTCCTATAATTCACCCCTCCACTTT. It codes for CAITTDRQASSYNSPLHF.

The sample holds many counts of this clonotype. CDR3: CASSQRGGAGTYNEQFF. CDR3 nucleotides: TGTGCCAGCAGCCAACGGGGGGGAGCGGGGACCTACAATGAGCAGTTCTTC. The rearrangement joins TRBV7-2 to TRBJ2-1; 8 nucleotides match TRBD2. Germline CDR1 SGHTA, CDR2 FQGNSA. The trim removed 5 bases at V and 2 bases at J, leaving 11 bases unmatched. CDR3 size: 17 residues.

This clonotype appeared many times. The V call is TRBV7-2, the J call TRBJ2-7; the D gene is possibly TRBD1 (6 bases). With 0 bases removed from V and 4 bases from J, the gap between germline ends came to 10 bases. Germline V gene data show CDR1 as SGHTA and CDR2 as FQGNSA. This CDR3 contains 14 residues. This chain's CDR3 is CASSLALGAYEQYF. DNA of the CDR3: TGTGCCAGCAGCTTAGCGCTGGGGGCGTACGAGCAGTACTTC.

This clonotype was recorded many times. The chain uses TRBV4-1 and TRBJ2-5, with D perhaps TRBD2 (5 bases). V shed 0 bases and J shed 5 bases, with 13 bases lying between them. The V gene's germline CDR1 is MGHRA and CDR2 YSYEKL. The CDR3 contains 15 residues. CDR3 loop: CASSQDPVSGETQYF. The CDR3 DNA reads as TGCGCCAGCAGCCAAGATCCCGTGTCGGGGGAGACCCAGTACTTC.

Ten or more counts support this clonotype. V gene TRBV28 combines with J gene TRBJ2-1; 16 nucleotides match TRBD2. This CDR3 is 18 amino acids long. Unmatched junction bases numbered 9, after V lost 3 bases and J lost 7 bases. CDR1 MDHEN and CDR2 SYDVKM come from the germline V gene. CDR3 DNA: TGTGCCAGCAGTTTTGGGACTAGCGGGGGGGCTGGGCGTAATGAGCAGTTCTTC. It translates to CASSFGTSGGAGRNEQFF.

At least ten counts were recorded for this clonotype. The chain is built from TRBV7-2 and TRBJ2-2; tentatively, D is TRBD2 (5 bases). CDR1 and CDR2 from the germline V gene are SGHTA and FQGNSA. V lost 3 bases and J lost 5, with 13 bases in between. This CDR3 comprises 15 residues. CDR3 region: CASSLAGPGTGELFF. The CDR3 DNA reads TGTGCCAGCAGCTTGGCGGGTCCCGGGACCGGGGAGCTGTTTTTT.

This clonotype has a count of ten or more. The rearrangement uses TRBV19 and TRBJ2-7; perhaps D is TRBD1 or TRBD2 (5 bases each). The CDR3 runs to 14 residues. The V end lost 9 bases, the J end lost 1 base, and 16 bases lay between the germline ends. CDR1 and CDR2 (germline): LNHDA, SQIVND (reference sequence). The CDR3 DNA follows: TGTGCCAGGCCGGGACCCAACTATTCCTACGAGCAGTACTTC. Its translation: CARPGPNYSYEQYF.

This clonotype was seen at least ten times. V usage is TRBV23-1 and J usage is TRBJ2-5; tentatively, D is TRBD1 (5 bases). TRBV23-1 is given ORF status, its function remaining uncertain. V was clipped by 0 bases and J by 3 bases, with 11 bases between them. There are 15 residues in the CDR3. CDR3 DNA: TGCGCCAGCAGTCAATCGATCAGGGTCAAAGAGACCCAGTACTTC. Translating it yields CASSQSIRVKETQYF.

Ten or more counts support this clonotype. The CDR3 reads CSALQQGKVHNEQFF. The CDR3 DNA reads TGCAGTGCGCTACAACAGGGGAAAGTCCACAATGAGCAGTTCTTC. The chain recombines TRBV20-1 with TRBJ2-1, with TRBD1 matching over 7 bases. V gave up 6 bases and J gave up 5 bases; unmatched junction bases: 13. The V gene's germline CDR1 is DFQATT and CDR2 SNEGSKA (reference sequence). The CDR3 runs 15 residues.

This clonotype was recorded at least ten times. The rearrangement links TRBV7-2 to TRBJ2-3; 10 bases align to TRBD2. Trimming cost V 0 bases and J 7 bases; bases outside gene matches: 7. Germline V gene sequence: CDR1 SGHTA, CDR2 FQGNSA. The CDR3 runs 16 residues. CDR3 bases: TGTGCCAGCAGCTTAGCTAGTAGCGGGGGGTGGTATACGCAGTATTTT. This encodes CASSLASSGGWYTQYF.

This clonotype occurred many times. CDR3: CASSQSYQPDYGYTF. The CDR3 nucleotides read TGCGCCAGCAGCCAATCCTACCAGCCTGACTATGGCTACACCTTC. The V and J genes are TRBV4-3 and TRBJ1-2; D uncertain. V lost 2 bases and J 3 bases, leaving 13 bases between the germline ends. CDR3 size: 15 residues. Germline V gene sequence: CDR1 LGHNA, CDR2 YSLEER.

This clonotype was picked up one time. This may be a read error: a much more frequent sequence differs by one nucleotide. The V call is TRBV5-4, the J call TRBJ2-3, with D maybe TRBD1 (5 bases). CDR3 size: 15 residues. The germline V gene encodes CDR1 SGHNT and CDR2 YYREEE (reference sequence). The germline V and J ends were trimmed by 3 bases and 0 bases, with 11 bases remaining between them. CDR3 coding DNA: TGTGCCAGCAGCTATGGACAAGCAAGCACAGATACGCAGTATTTT. This gives the protein CASSYGQASTDTQYF.

This clonotype is medium-sized within its sample. V is TRBV9 and J is TRBJ1-1; D is unresolved. Per the germline V gene, CDR1 is SGDLS and CDR2 is YYNGEE. Trimming shortened V by 0 bases and J by 5 bases, and 8 bases separated the two germline ends. There are 13 residues in the CDR3. For the CDR3, the DNA is TGTGCCAGCAGCGTAGCTTTGGGAACTGAAGCTTTCTTT. The encoded protein is CASSVALGTEAFF.

This clonotype has a handful of counts. The rearrangement links TRBV4-1 to TRBJ2-7; TRBD2 might be the D (6 bases). The CDR3 runs 13 residues. Germline V gives CDR1 MGHRA, CDR2 YSYEKL. V dropped 5 bases and J dropped 0 bases, with 8 bases sitting between them. CDR3 DNA: TGCGCCAGCAGCAACGGGGGCTCCTACGAGCAGTACTTC. Encoded protein: CASSNGGSYEQYF.

This clonotype has just a few counts. The V gene is TRBV20-1, the J gene TRBJ1-5; possible D gene TRBD1, 5 bases. Germline CDR1 is DFQATT and CDR2 is SNEGSKA (reference sequence). The CDR3 covers 15 residues. The CDR3 is CSGANRYSDNQPQHF. The CDR3 DNA follows: TGCAGCGGGGCGAACAGGTATTCGGACAATCAGCCCCAGCATTTT.

This clonotype was found many times. The chain couples TRBV30 to TRBJ2-3; 8 bases fit TRBD2. The V and J ends lost 0 bases and 4 bases, in that order; junction bases with no gene match: 9. CDR3 length equals 16 residues. Looked up from germline, CDR1 is GTSNPN and CDR2 is SVGIG (reference sequence). CDR3 nucleotide sequence: TGTGCCTGGAGTGTACGTCTACTAGCGGCTTCAGATACGCAGTATTTT. This codes for CAWSVRLLAASDTQYF.

This clonotype was seen ten or more times. The CDR3 DNA sequence: TGCAGTGCTAGCACCCCGGGACAGGGGACGAGAAGTAATCAGCCCCAGCATTTT. It specifies CSASTPGQGTRSNQPQHF. The chain links TRBV20-1 to TRBJ1-5; 10 bases match TRBD1. J gave up 4 bases and V 3 bases, and 15 bases lay outside the gene matches. Germline V gene lookup returns CDR1 DFQATT and CDR2 SNEGSKA (reference sequence). This CDR3 contains 18 residues.

In this sample, this clonotype turned up a few times. CDR3 in amino acids: CATSDLLDKRDRRKYSGELFF. The CDR3 nucleotides are TGTGCCACCAGTGATTTGCTTGATAAAAGGGACAGGAGGAAATATTCCGGGGAGCTGTTTTTT. This chain links TRBV24-1 with TRBJ2-2, with 8 bases lining up with TRBD1. The ends lost 0 bases at V and 6 bases at J; junction bases unmatched: 20. The CDR3 length is 21 residues. Per germline, CDR1 KGHDR and CDR2 SFDVKD.